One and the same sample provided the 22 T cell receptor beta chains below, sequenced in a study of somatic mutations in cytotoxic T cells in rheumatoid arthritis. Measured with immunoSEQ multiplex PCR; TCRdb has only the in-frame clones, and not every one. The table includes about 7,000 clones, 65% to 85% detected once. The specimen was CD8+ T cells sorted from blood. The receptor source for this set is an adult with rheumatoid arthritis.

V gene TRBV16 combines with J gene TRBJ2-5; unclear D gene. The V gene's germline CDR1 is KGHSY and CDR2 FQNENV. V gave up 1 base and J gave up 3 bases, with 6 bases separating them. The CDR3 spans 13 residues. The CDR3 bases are TGTGCCAGCAGCCAATTAAGGGAAGAGACCCAGTACTTC. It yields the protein CASSQLREETQYF.

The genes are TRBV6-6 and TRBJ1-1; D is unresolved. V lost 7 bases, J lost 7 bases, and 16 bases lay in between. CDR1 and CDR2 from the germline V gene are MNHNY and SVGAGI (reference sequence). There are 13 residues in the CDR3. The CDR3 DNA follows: TGTGCCAGCAATAAAAACTTAGCTTTTGAAGCTTTCTTT. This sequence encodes CASNKNLAFEAFF.

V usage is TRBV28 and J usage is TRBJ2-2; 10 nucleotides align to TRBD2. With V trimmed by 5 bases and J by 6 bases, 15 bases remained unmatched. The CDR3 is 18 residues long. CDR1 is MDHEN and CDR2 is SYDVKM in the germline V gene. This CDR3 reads CASSPPAGGRSRAGELFF. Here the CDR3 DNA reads TGTGCCAGCAGTCCTCCAGCGGGGGGGCGATCACGCGCCGGGGAGCTGTTTTTT.

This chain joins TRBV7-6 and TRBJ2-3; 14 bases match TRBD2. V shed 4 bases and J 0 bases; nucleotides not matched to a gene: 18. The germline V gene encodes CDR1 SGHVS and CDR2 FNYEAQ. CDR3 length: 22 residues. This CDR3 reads CASSYLRTGTSGGDGSTDTQYF. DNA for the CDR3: TGTGCCAGCAGCTACCTGCGCACCGGGACTAGCGGGGGCGACGGGAGCACAGATACGCAGTATTTT.

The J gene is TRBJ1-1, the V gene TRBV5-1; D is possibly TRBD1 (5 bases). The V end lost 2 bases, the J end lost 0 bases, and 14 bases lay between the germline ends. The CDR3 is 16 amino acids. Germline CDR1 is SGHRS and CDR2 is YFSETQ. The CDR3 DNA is TGCGCCAGCAGCTTAATGGGGCTGGGAATGAACACTGAAGCTTTCTTT. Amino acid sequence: CASSLMGLGMNTEAFF. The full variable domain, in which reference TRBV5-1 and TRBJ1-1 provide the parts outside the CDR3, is KAGVTQTPRYLIKTRGQQVTLSCSPISGHRSVSWYQQTPGQGLQFLFEYFSETQRNKGNFPGRFSGRQFSNSRSEMNVSTLELGDSALYLCASSLMGLGMNTEAFFGQGTRLTVV.

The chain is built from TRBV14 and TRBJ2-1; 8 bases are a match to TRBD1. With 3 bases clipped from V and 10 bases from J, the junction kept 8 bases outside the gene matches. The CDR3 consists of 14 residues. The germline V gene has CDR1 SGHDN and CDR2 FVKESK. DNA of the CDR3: TGTGCCAGCAGCCAGGACGGACAGGGCGTCGAGCAGTTCTTC. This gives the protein CASSQDGQGVEQFF.

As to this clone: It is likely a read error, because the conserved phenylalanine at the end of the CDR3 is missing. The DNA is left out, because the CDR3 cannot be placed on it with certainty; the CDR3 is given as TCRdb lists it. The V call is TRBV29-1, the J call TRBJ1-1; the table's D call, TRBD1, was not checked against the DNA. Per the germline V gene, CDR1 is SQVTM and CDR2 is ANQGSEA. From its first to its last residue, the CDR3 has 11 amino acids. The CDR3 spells CSVEESGTGER.

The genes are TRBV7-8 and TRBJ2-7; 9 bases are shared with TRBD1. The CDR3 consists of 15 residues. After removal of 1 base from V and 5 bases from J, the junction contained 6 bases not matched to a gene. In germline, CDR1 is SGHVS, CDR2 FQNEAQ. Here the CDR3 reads CASSLGTGAGNEQYF. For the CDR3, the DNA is TGTGCCAGCAGCTTAGGGACAGGGGCAGGGAACGAGCAGTACTTC.

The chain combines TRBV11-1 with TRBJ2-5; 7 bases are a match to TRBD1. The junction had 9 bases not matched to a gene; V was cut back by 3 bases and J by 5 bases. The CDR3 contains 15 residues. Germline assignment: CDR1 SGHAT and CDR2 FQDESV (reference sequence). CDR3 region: CASSFYDRVGETQYF. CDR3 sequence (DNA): TGTGCCAGCAGCTTCTACGACAGGGTCGGGGAGACCCAGTACTTC. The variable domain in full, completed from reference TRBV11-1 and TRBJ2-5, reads EAEVAQSPRYKITEKSQAVAFWCDPISGHATLYWYRQILGQGPELLVQFQDESVVDDSQLPKDRFSAERLKGVDSTLKIQPAELGDSAMYLCASSFYDRVGETQYFGPGTRLLVL.

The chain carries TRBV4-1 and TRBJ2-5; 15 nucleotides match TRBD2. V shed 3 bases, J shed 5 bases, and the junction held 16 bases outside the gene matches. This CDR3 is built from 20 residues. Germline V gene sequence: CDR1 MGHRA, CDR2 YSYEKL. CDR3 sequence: CASSHIGLAGGPLQVETQYF. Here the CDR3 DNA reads TGCGCCAGCAGCCACATTGGACTAGCGGGGGGGCCGCTACAAGTGGAGACCCAGTACTTC.

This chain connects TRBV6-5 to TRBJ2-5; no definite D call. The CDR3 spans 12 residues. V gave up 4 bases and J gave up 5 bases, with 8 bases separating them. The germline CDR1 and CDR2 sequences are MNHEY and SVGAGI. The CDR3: CASSSPRETQYF. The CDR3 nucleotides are TGTGCCAGCAGTTCGCCCAGGGAGACCCAGTACTTC.

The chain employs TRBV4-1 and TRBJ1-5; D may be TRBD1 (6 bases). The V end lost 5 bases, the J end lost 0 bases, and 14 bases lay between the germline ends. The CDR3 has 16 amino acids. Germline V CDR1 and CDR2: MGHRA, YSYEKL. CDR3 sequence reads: CASSEGTGYSNQPQHF. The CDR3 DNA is TGCGCCAGCAGCGAAGGAACAGGGTATAGCAATCAGCCCCAGCATTTT.

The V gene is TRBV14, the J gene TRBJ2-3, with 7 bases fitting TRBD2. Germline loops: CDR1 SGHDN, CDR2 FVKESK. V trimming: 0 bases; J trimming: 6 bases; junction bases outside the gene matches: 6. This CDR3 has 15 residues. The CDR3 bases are TGTGCCAGCAGCCAAGAAAGGAGCGGGACGGATACGCAGTATTTT. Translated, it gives CASSQERSGTDTQYF.

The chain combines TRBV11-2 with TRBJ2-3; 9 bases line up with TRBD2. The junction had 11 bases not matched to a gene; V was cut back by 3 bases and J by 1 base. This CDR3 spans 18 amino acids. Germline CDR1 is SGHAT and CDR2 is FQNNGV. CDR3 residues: CASSLRNPLAGRTDTQYF. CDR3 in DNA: TGTGCCAGCAGCTTGCGTAACCCCCTAGCGGGGCGCACAGATACGCAGTATTTT.

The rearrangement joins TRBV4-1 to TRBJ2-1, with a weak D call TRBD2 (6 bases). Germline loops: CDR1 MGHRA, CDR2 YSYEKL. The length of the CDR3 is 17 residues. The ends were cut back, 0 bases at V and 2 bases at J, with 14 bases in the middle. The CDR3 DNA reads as TGCGCCAGCAGCCAAGATCTCTTTAGCGGAACCTACAATGAGCAGTTCTTC. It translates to CASSQDLFSGTYNEQFF.

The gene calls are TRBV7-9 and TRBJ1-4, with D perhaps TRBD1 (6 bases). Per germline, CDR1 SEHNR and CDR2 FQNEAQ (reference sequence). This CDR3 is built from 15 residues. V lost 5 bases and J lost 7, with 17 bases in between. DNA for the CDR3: TGTGCCAGCAGCATATACGTCGGGGGGCTTGAAAAACTGTTTTTT. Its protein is CASSIYVGGLEKLFF.

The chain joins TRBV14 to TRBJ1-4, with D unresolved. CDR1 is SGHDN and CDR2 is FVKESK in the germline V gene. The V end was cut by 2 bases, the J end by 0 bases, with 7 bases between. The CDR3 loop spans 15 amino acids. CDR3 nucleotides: TGTGCCAGCAGCCAAAGCGCCTCAACTAATGAAAAACTGTTTTTT. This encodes CASSQSASTNEKLFF.

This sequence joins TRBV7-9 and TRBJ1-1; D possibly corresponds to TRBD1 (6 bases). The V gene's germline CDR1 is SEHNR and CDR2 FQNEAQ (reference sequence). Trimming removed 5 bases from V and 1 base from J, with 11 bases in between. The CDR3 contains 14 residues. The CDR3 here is CASSGGGRNTEAFF. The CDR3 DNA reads TGTGCCAGCAGCGGGGGGGGCCGGAACACTGAAGCTTTCTTT.

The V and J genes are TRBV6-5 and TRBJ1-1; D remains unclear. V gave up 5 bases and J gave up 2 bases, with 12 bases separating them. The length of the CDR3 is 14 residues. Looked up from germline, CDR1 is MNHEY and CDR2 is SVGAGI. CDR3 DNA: TGTGCCAGCAGTCAAAAGGGTGGTAACACTGAAGCTTTCTTT. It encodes CASSQKGGNTEAFF.

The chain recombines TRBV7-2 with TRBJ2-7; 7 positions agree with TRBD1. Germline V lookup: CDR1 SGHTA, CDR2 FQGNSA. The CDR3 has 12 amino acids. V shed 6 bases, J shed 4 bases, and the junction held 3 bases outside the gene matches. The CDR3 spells CASRTGSYEQYF. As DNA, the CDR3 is TGTGCCAGCAGGACAGGGTCATACGAGCAGTACTTC. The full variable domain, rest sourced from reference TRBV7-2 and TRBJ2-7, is GAGVSQSPSNKVTEKGKDVELRCDPISGHTALYWYRQSLGQGLEFLIYFQGNSAPDKSGLPSDRFSAERTGGSVSTLTIQRTQQEDSAVYLCASRTGSYEQYFGPGTRLTVT.

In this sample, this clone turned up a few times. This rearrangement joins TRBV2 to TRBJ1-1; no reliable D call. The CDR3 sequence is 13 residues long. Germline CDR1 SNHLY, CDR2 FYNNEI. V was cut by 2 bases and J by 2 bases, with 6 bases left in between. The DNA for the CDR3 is TGTGCCAGCAGTGAAACCGCTAACACTGAAGCTTTCTTT. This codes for CASSETANTEAFF.

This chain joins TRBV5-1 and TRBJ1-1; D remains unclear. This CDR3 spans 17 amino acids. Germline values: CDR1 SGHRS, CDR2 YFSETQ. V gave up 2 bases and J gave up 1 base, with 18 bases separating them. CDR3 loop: CASSLSRQGKGNTEAFF. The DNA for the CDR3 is TGCGCCAGCAGCTTATCCAGACAAGGTAAAGGGAACACTGAAGCTTTCTTT.